Sequencing of this TCR beta chain was carried out in a study of blood T cell repertoires in COVID-19. Study at large: T cells, B-cell-depleted T cells, or PBMCs provided the cDNA or gDNA that served as material.

Methods used by the authors: It was from reference gene primer amplification that nucleated cell counts were estimated. Clones were read by immunoSEQ multiplex PCR, and TCRdb kept only the in-frame ones, dropping some. That table is the source of V, J and clone size, and D and trimming were worked out from the DNA. The sample lists a few hundred thousand clones, approximately 83% seen once, with less than 2.5% in the top ten. V was clipped by 1 base and J by 0 bases, with 19 bases between them. The germline V gene encodes CDR1 SGHVS and CDR2 FNYEAQ. This CDR3 contains 19 residues. The age range of participants was about 18 to 100 years, with residence in some 25 US areas. Cohorts were based on clinical histories the participants reported.

The origin of this receptor is a woman between 50 and 59 years old who had recovered from COVID-19. The sequenced sample consisted of PBMCs or T cells enriched from blood (not recorded which). V usage is TRBV7-6 and J usage is TRBJ1-3; D is unclear. The CDR3 coding sequence is TGTGCCAGCAGCTTAGATTCCGACACCCTCCCCCTCTCTGGAAACACCATATATTTT. Its translation is CASSLDSDTLPLSGNTIYF.